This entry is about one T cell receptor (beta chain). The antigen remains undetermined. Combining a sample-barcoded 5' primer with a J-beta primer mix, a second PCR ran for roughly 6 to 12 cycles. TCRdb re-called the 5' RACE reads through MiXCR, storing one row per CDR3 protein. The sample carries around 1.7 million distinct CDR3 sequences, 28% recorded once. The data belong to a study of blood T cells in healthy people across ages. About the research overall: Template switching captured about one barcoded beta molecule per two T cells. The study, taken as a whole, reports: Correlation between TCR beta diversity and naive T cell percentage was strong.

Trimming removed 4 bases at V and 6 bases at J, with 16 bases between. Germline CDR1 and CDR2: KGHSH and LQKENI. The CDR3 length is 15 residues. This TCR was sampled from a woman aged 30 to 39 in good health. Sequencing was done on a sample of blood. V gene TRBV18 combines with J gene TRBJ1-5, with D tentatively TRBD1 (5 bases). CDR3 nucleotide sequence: TGTGCCAGCTCACAAACGGGGCAGGAGGGTCAGCCCCAGCATTTT. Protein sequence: CASSQTGQEGQPQHF.